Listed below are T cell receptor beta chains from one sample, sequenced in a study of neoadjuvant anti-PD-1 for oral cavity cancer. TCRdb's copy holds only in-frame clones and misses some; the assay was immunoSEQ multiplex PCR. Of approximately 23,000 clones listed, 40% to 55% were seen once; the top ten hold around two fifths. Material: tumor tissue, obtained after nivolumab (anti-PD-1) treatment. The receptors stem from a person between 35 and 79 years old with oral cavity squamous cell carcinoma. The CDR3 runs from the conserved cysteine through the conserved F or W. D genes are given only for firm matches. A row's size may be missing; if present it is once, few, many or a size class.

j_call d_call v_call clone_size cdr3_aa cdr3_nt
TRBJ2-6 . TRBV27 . CASSRGHSGANVLTF TGTGCCAGCAGCCGAGGACACTCTGGGGCCAACGTCCTGACTTTC
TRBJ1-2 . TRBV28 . CASSPSGYGYTF TGTGCCAGCAGCCCGTCGGGGTATGGCTACACCTTC
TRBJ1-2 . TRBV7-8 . CASSLFSGRDYGYTF TGTGCCAGCAGCCTATTTTCGGGCAGGGACTATGGCTACACCTTC
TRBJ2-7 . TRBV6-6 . CASSWRSEQYF TGTGCCAGCAGTTGGAGATCCGAGCAGTACTTC
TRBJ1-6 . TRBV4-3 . CASSQAGHLNSPLHF TGCGCCAGCAGCCAAGCGGGACACCTAAATTCACCCCTCCACTTT
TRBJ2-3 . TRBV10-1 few CASSDSGPTDTQYF TGCGCCAGCAGTGATAGCGGACCCACAGATACGCAGTATTTT
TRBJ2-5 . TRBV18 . CASSPDMETQYF TGTGCCAGCTCACCGGACATGGAGACCCAGTACTTC
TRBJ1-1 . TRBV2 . CASRTAVGGTEAFF TGTGCCAGCAGGACAGCAGTGGGGGGCACTGAAGCTTTCTTT
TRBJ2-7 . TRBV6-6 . CASTSGQGGRYEQYF TGTGCCAGCACTTCGGGTCAAGGGGGTCGGTACGAGCAGTACTTC
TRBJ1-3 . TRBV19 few CATGAVSGNTIYF TGTGCCACGGGGGCAGTCTCTGGAAACACCATATATTTT
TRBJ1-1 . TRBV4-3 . CASSQDPFRGNTEAFF TGCGCCAGCAGCCAAGATCCCTTCAGGGGGAACACTGAAGCTTTCTTT
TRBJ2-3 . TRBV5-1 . CASSLSTDTQYF TGCGCCAGCAGCCTATCCACAGATACGCAGTATTTT
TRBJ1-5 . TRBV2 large CASSERSGRNQPQHF TGTGCCAGCAGTGAAAGGTCCGGTCGTAATCAGCCCCAGCATTTT
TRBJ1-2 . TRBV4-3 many CASSQEGGSYGYTF TGCGCCAGCAGCCAAGAAGGGGGGAGCTATGGCTACACCTTC
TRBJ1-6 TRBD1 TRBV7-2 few CASSLTGGSSPLHF TGTGCCAGCAGCCTGACAGGGGGCAGTTCACCCCTCCACTTT
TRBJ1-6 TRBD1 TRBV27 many CASRTGQGPSPLHF TGTGCCAGCAGGACGGGACAGGGCCCCTCACCCCTCCACTTT
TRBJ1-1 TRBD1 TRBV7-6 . CASSSKTGGVEAFF TGTGCCAGCAGCTCAAAGACAGGGGGAGTCGAAGCTTTCTTT
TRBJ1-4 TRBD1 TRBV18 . CASSPQEGAAEKLFF TGTGCCAGCTCACCTCAGGAGGGGGCGGCTGAAAAACTGTTTTTT
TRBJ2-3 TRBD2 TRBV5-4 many CASSLAGSGFGADTQYF TGTGCCAGCAGCTTGGCGGGTAGCGGGTTTGGGGCAGATACGCAGTATTTT
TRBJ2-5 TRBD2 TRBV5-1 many CASSLGLAGVETQYF TGCGCCAGCAGCTTGGGTCTAGCGGGGGTTGAGACCCAGTACTTC
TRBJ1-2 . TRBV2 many CASSEWAGRDGYTF TGTGCCAGCAGTGAATGGGCAGGGAGAGATGGCTACACCTTC
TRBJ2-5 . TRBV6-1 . CASSEAQSWETQYF TGTGCCAGCAGTGAAGCTCAGTCTTGGGAGACCCAGTACTTC
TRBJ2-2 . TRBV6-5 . CASSYSLPGNTGELFF TGTGCCAGCAGTTACTCATTACCTGGGAACACCGGGGAGCTGTTTTTT
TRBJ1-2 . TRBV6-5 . CASSEGQIYTF TGTGCCAGCAGTGAAGGACAGATCTACACCTTC
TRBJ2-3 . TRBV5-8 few CASSLILQGTSTDTQYF TGTGCCAGCAGCTTGATACTACAGGGGACTAGCACAGATACGCAGTATTTT